This T cell receptor beta chain was profiled in a study of cytomegalovirus exposure and HLA in healthy donors. General observations from the study: Presence/absence comparisons presumed near-even sequencing depth among donors. V- and J-gene trimming in TCR beta was tied to a missense DCLRE1C variant by an analysis performed later.

The PCR contained 60 Vbeta and 13 Jbeta primers. Libraries were prepared by immunoSEQ multiplex PCR; TCRdb keeps only in-frame clonotypes and omits some of them. The data contain roughly 170,000 clones, almost 85% of them singletons. Samples came from healthy bone marrow donors. The germline V gene has CDR1 SGHVS and CDR2 FNYEAQ. Trimming stripped 4 bases from V and 4 bases from J, with 17 bases between. The CDR3 extends over 16 amino acids. Concerning this clone: Antigen specificity is unknown.

The material sequenced was PBMCs. This chain uses TRBV7-6 with TRBJ2-1; D may be TRBD1 (5 bases). The receptor's source is a man younger than 45 in good health and CMV-seronegative. DNA for the CDR3: TGTGCCAGCAGCTCCACAGGCCTTCTCCTTTACAATGAGCAGTTCTTC. It translates to CASSSTGLLLYNEQFF.